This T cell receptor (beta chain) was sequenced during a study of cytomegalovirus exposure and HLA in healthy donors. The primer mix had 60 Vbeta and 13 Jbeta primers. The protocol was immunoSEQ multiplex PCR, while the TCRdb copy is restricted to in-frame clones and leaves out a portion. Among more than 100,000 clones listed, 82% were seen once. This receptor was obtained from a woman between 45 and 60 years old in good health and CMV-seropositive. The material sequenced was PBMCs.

The CDR3 protein is CASSDYRAGANVLTF. CDR3 bases: TGTGCCAGCAGTGACTACAGGGCTGGGGCCAACGTCCTGACTTTC. The V and J genes are TRBV25-1 and TRBJ2-6; the D gene is possibly TRBD1 (6 bases). In germline, CDR1 is MGHDK, CDR2 SYGVNS. This CDR3 has 15 residues. The V gene lost 3 bases and the J gene lost 2 bases, with 8 bases spanning the gap. The full variable domain, its missing parts supplied by reference TRBV25-1 and TRBJ2-6, is EADIYQTPRYLVIGTGKKITLECSQTMGHDKMYWYQQDPGMELHLIHYSYGVNSTEKGDLSSESTVSRIRTEHFPLTLESARPSHTSQYLCASSDYRAGANVLTFGAGSRLTVL.